This T cell receptor beta chain is drawn from a study of cytomegalovirus exposure and HLA in healthy donors. Across the study: Later, an analysis reported that the 110 or so validation repertoires had used the same platform as the approximately 660 first-cohort repertoires. The study, taken as a whole, reports: According to reports, the classifier identified cytomegalovirus status with high specificity and sensitivity.

Here immunoSEQ multiplex PCR was the method, and the copy in TCRdb shows in-frame clones only, minus some. The sample lists some 150,000 clones, about 83% seen once, with more than 1.3% in the top ten. Comment on this clone: The antigen remains undetermined.

From germline, CDR1 is MNHEY and CDR2 SMNVEV (reference sequence). This CDR3 has 16 residues. The V end was cut by 4 bases, the J end by 4 bases, with 19 bases between. Sequencing was performed on PBMCs. The chain employs TRBV27 and TRBJ2-5; possible D gene TRBD1, 6 bases. The receptor was isolated from a woman between 25 and 40 years old in good health and CMV-seronegative. This CDR3 is CASSSPHRDIPETQYF. The CDR3 DNA follows: TGTGCCAGCAGTTCACCCCACCGGGACATCCCAGAGACCCAGTACTTC.